The 27 T cell receptor beta chains presented below share a single source sample, sequenced in a study of blood T cell repertoires in COVID-19 (dated by TCRdb to the early 2020s). Library preparation employed the immunoSEQ multiplex PCR assay. TCRdb provides this immuneACCESS table in a form limited to in-frame rearrangements. Some clones are lacking; in checked studies, under half of them reflect an unresolved V gene, and why the rest are absent is not known. The sample table holds 150,000 to 200,000 clones, of which under 80% were seen once. 2.5% to 3% of the sample comes from the top ten. Sequencing input: peripheral blood. Source of these receptors: a woman at least 80 years old with acute or convalescent COVID-19.

In this sample, this clone turned up a few times. The rearrangement links TRBV7-8 to TRBJ2-1; TRBD1 is a possible D gene (5 bases). The CDR3 extends over 14 amino acids. CDR1 is SGHVS and CDR2 is FQNEAQ in the germline V gene. Trimming removed 2 bases at V and 9 bases at J, with 14 bases between. The chain's CDR3 is CASSLRGPVSEQFF. CDR3 coding DNA: TGTGCCAGCAGCTTAAGGGGCCCCGTCAGTGAGCAGTTCTTC.

The V call is TRBV29-1, the J call TRBJ2-3; 10 bases align to TRBD2. Germline CDR1 and CDR2: SQVTM and ANQGSEA. CDR3 size: 15 residues. Trimming took 2 bases from V and 6 from J; bases not matched to a gene: 8. For the CDR3, the DNA is TGCAGCGTTGAATTAGGGGCTAGCGGGAGTGATACGCAGTATTTT. It yields the protein CSVELGASGSDTQYF.

The rearrangement joins TRBV11-3 to TRBJ2-7; the D gene is possibly TRBD2 (5 bases). From germline, CDR1 is SGHNT and CDR2 YENEEA. The CDR3 runs to 16 residues. The V end lost 3 bases, the J end lost 0 bases, and 15 bases lay between the germline ends. In DNA form, the CDR3 reads TGTGCCAGCAGCTTGGGAGCGGAGCTGCACTCCTACGAGCAGTACTTC. This encodes CASSLGAELHSYEQYF. The variable domain in full, with the rest retrieved from reference TRBV11-3 and TRBJ2-7, is EAGVVQSPRYKIIEKKQPVAFWCNPISGHNTLYWYLQNLGQGPELLIRYENEEAVDDSQLPKDRFSAERLKGVDSTLKIQPAELGDSAVYLCASSLGAELHSYEQYFGPGTRLTVT.

The chain employs TRBV6-6 and TRBJ1-1, with D possibly being TRBD1 (6 bases). CDR1 and CDR2 (germline): MNHNY, SVGAGI (reference sequence). V gave up 4 bases and J gave up 4 bases, with 19 bases separating them. This CDR3 spans 16 amino acids. CDR3 coding DNA: TGTGCCAGCAGTTTCCAGGGGTCCTCCTGGGGCACTGAAGCTTTCTTT. Translating gives CASSFQGSSWGTEAFF.

V usage is TRBV27 and J usage is TRBJ2-1, with 7 nucleotides matching TRBD1. V shed 10 bases and J 7 bases; nucleotides not matched to a gene: 4. This CDR3 comprises 11 residues. Germline V gene lookup returns CDR1 MNHEY and CDR2 SMNVEV (reference sequence). The CDR3: CAKETGNEQFF. The CDR3 DNA reads as TGTGCCAAAGAGACAGGGAATGAGCAGTTCTTC.

V usage is TRBV7-6 and J usage is TRBJ2-1, with D possibly being TRBD2 (6 bases). The length of the CDR3 is 18 residues. V lost 3 bases and J 0 bases, leaving 18 bases between the germline ends. Germline V gene lookup returns CDR1 SGHVS and CDR2 FNYEAQ. This CDR3 is CASSFYSGLTSSYNEQFF. As DNA, the CDR3 is TGTGCCAGCAGCTTTTATTCGGGACTGACAAGCTCCTACAATGAGCAGTTCTTC. Filled out from reference TRBV7-6 and TRBJ2-1, the complete variable domain reads GAGVSQSPRYKVTKRGQDVALRCDPISGHVSLYWYRQALGQGPEFLTYFNYEAQQDKSGLPNDRFSAERPEGSISTLTIQRTEQRDSAMYRCASSFYSGLTSSYNEQFFGPGTRLTVL.

This clone turned up a few times. The V call is TRBV3-1 (or the pseudogene TRBV3-2), the J call TRBJ2-7, with D perhaps matching TRBD2 (7 bases). Germline CDR1 is LGHDT and CDR2 is YNNKEL (reference sequence). The CDR3 sequence is 16 residues long. The ends were cut back, 0 bases at V and 2 bases at J, with 14 bases in the middle. As DNA, the CDR3 is TGTGCCAGCAGCCAAGAAGGGGGGGTAGGACCCTACGAGCAGTACTTC. Its protein is CASSQEGGVGPYEQYF.

The genes are TRBV27 and TRBJ1-2; tentative D call: TRBD1 (5 bases). This CDR3 spans 17 amino acids. Looked up from germline, CDR1 is MNHEY and CDR2 is SMNVEV (reference sequence). Trimming took off 3 bases at V and 5 bases at J, with 22 bases between the two ends. CDR3 sequence (DNA): TGTGCCAGCAGTTTGGAGGGCGGCCAAAGGGGTGAATATGGCTACACCTTC. It specifies CASSLEGGQRGEYGYTF.

Of note for this clone: Additional DNA sequences in this sample encode the identical CDR3. The chain joins TRBV5-1 to TRBJ1-3; no reliable D call. There are 14 residues in the CDR3. V was trimmed by 3 bases and J by 4 bases, leaving 11 bases between them. Germline-derived CDR1 and CDR2 are SGHRS and YFSETQ. CDR3 amino acids: CASSYPREGNTIYF. The CDR3 nucleotides read TGCGCCAGCAGCTACCCGCGTGAAGGAAACACCATATATTTT.

Written as DNA, the CDR3 is TGTGCCAGCAGCCGGCGGCGCCCTGGAAACACCATATATTTT. This translates into CASSRRRPGNTIYF. The chain uses TRBV28 and TRBJ1-3, with D unclear. Trimming took 6 bases from V and 2 from J, leaving 11 bases between them. Germline lookup yields CDR1 MDHEN and CDR2 SYDVKM. The CDR3 is 14 amino acids.

J is TRBJ2-5 and V is TRBV27, with TRBD1 identical over 11 bases. V dropped 4 bases and J dropped 5; count of bases not matched to a gene: 15. Germline values: CDR1 MNHEY, CDR2 SMNVEV (reference sequence). The CDR3 covers 18 residues. The CDR3 spells CASSYLGTGGNAKETQYF. The DNA for the CDR3 is TGTGCCAGCAGTTACTTAGGGACAGGGGGAAACGCAAAGGAGACCCAGTACTTC.

The CDR3 here is CASSSRLAGVLGELFF. The CDR3, as DNA: TGTGCCAGCAGCTCCCGACTAGCGGGAGTTCTCGGGGAGCTGTTTTTT. V and J are TRBV3-1 (or the pseudogene TRBV3-2) and TRBJ2-2; 12 nucleotides align to TRBD2. CDR3 size: 16 residues. The V segment lost 5 bases and the J segment 7 bases; nucleotides outside the gene matches: 8. Per the germline V gene, CDR1 is LGHDT and CDR2 is YNNKEL (reference sequence).

The genes are TRBV7-2 and TRBJ1-1, with 7 positions matching TRBD1. CDR3 size: 17 residues. V shed 1 base and J 0 bases; nucleotides not matched to a gene: 8. Germline V CDR1 and CDR2: SGHTA, FQGNSA. For the CDR3, the DNA is TGTGCCAGCAGCTTAGTCGGGCAGGGGGATATGAACACTGAAGCTTTCTTT. Residues: CASSLVGQGDMNTEAFF.

The rearrangement joins TRBV7-6 to TRBJ2-5; TRBD2 agrees at 14 bases. The junction had 4 bases not matched to a gene; V was cut back by 4 bases and J by 3 bases. CDR1 is SGHVS and CDR2 is FNYEAQ in the germline V gene. The CDR3 spans 16 residues. CDR3 coding DNA: TGTGCCAGCAGCTGGGGACTAGCGGGAGTAGAAGAGACCCAGTACTTC. Residues: CASSWGLAGVEETQYF.

V is TRBV5-1 and J is TRBJ1-6, with D unresolved. The V gene lost 7 bases and the J gene lost 5 bases, with 16 bases spanning the gap. The CDR3 covers 15 residues. Germline loops: CDR1 SGHRS, CDR2 YFSETQ. CDR3 DNA: TGCGCCAGCTCCAGAGAGACACGGAATAATTCACCCCTCCACTTT. Its protein product is CASSRETRNNSPLHF.

This chain links TRBV7-2 with TRBJ2-1; 10 bases map to TRBD1. The CDR3 contains 17 residues. Germline CDR1 is SGHTA and CDR2 is FQGNSA. Losses at the gene ends were 4 bases for V and 7 bases for J; bases not matched to a gene: 13. CDR3 protein: CASSSWGTGEGWNEQFF. The CDR3 DNA follows: TGTGCCAGCAGCTCTTGGGGGACAGGGGAAGGGTGGAATGAGCAGTTCTTC.

V and J are TRBV11-2 and TRBJ2-7; D may be TRBD2 (6 bases). The germline V gene has CDR1 SGHAT and CDR2 FQNNGV. Trimming took off 1 base at V and 3 bases at J, with 10 bases between the two ends. This CDR3 is 14 amino acids long. The CDR3 loop is CASSLVVSGYEQYF. DNA for the CDR3: TGTGCCAGCAGCTTAGTTGTTAGCGGCTACGAGCAGTACTTC.

This clone was observed a single time. The V and J genes are TRBV10-1 and TRBJ2-7, with no clear D. The CDR3 covers 14 residues. V dropped 7 bases and J dropped 3 bases, with 16 bases sitting between them. CDR1 is WNHNN, CDR2 SYGVQD, per germline (reference sequence). CDR3 region: CASMYYHRRYEQYF. CDR3 nucleotides: TGCGCCAGCATGTACTACCATCGCCGCTACGAGCAGTACTTC.

V and J are TRBV5-4 and TRBJ1-2; maybe TRBD1 (6 bases). The CDR3 is made up of 13 amino acids. Germline V gives CDR1 SGHNT, CDR2 YYREEE (reference sequence). Between the trimmed V and J ends, which lost 0 bases and 6 bases, there was a span of 9 bases. The CDR3 DNA reads TGTGCCAGCAGCTTGGCACAGGGAGATGGCTACACCTTC. As protein: CASSLAQGDGYTF.

The J gene is TRBJ1-1, the V gene TRBV12-3 or TRBV12-4; no reliable D call. This CDR3 has 12 residues. The V end was cut by 0 bases, the J end by 8 bases, with 7 bases between. The CDR3 sequence is CASSLARLEAFF. The CDR3 nucleotides are TGTGCCAGCAGTTTAGCGCGCCTGGAAGCTTTCTTT.

The V and J genes are TRBV6-6 and TRBJ2-2; no reliable D call. Germline V gene lookup returns CDR1 MNHNY and CDR2 SVGAGI (reference sequence). V was pared by 0 bases and J by 1 base, with 9 bases between. The length of the CDR3 is 16 residues. The DNA of the CDR3 is TGTGCCAGCAGTTACTCGAGATCCCGGAACACCGGGGAGCTGTTTTTT. Its protein is CASSYSRSRNTGELFF.

This clone showed up just a few times. The gene calls are TRBV6-5 and TRBJ2-7; weak D call: TRBD1 (6 bases). Trimming pared 2 bases from V and 3 bases from J, leaving 11 bases between. This CDR3 comprises 14 residues. Germline lookup yields CDR1 MNHEY and CDR2 SVGAGI. The CDR3 sequence: CASSYEVRGYEQYF. CDR3 bases: TGTGCCAGCAGTTACGAGGTCAGGGGCTACGAGCAGTACTTC.

This chain joins TRBV4-1 and TRBJ2-5, with D hard to call. The CDR3 is made up of 13 amino acids. Germline loops: CDR1 MGHRA, CDR2 YSYEKL. The ends were cut back, 1 base at V and 4 bases at J, with 7 bases in the middle. CDR3 protein: CASSQVLGETQYF. In nucleotides, the CDR3 is TGCGCCAGCAGCCAAGTACTCGGAGAGACCCAGTACTTC.

This clone has a handful of counts. The genes are TRBV10-3 and TRBJ1-5; D remains ambiguous. Between the trimmed V and J ends, which lost 4 bases and 4 bases, there was a span of 8 bases. In germline, CDR1 is ENHRY, CDR2 SYGVKD. CDR3 length: 13 residues. CDR3 nucleotide sequence: TGTGCCATCAGTGTCGGGGTGAATCAGCCCCAGCATTTT. It yields the protein CAISVGVNQPQHF.

The V call is TRBV5-1, the J call TRBJ1-2; 8 bases are shared with TRBD1. Germline CDR1 and CDR2: SGHRS and YFSETQ. The junction had 6 bases not matched to a gene; V was cut back by 4 bases and J by 4 bases. The CDR3 spans 14 residues. The CDR3 DNA reads as TGCGCCAGCAGCACACAGGGGGAAGCCTATGGCTACACCTTC. Translating gives CASSTQGEAYGYTF.

CDR3 sequence reads: CASSLGTEHNEQFF. For the CDR3, the DNA is TGTGCCAGCAGCTTAGGCACGGAGCACAATGAGCAGTTCTTC. V gene TRBV11-2 combines with J gene TRBJ2-1; no definite D call. Deletions cut 1 base from V and 5 bases from J, with 9 bases between. Germline V gives CDR1 SGHAT, CDR2 FQNNGV. This CDR3 is built from 14 residues.

The gene calls are TRBV28 and TRBJ2-5; TRBD1 matches 8 bases. This CDR3 comprises 16 residues. CDR1 is MDHEN, CDR2 SYDVKM, per germline. J gave up 5 bases and V 4 bases, and 12 bases lay outside the gene matches. The CDR3 nucleotides read TGTGCCAGCAGTTCGGGACAGGCCCCTCTTCTTGAGACCCAGTACTTC. It yields the protein CASSSGQAPLLETQYF.